This T cell receptor (beta chain) was observed in a study of blood T cell repertoires in COVID-19. The wider study: The origin of the acute and convalescent COVID-19 samples was the United States, Italy and Spain. PBMCs, B-cell-depleted T cells, or T cells were the source of the cDNA or gDNA that made up the material.

The CDR3 runs to 15 residues. V shed 5 bases and J shed 3 bases, with 16 bases lying between them. Germline V gene lookup returns CDR1 SGHTA and CDR2 FQGTGA. The data were produced by immunoSEQ multiplex PCR, yet TCRdb's version contains in-frame clones alone and is incomplete. The sample includes some 170,000 clones, about four fifths of them seen just once. This clonotype was sampled from a man between 60 and 70 years old with active or convalescent COVID-19. The chain is built from TRBV7-3 and TRBJ1-1; D perhaps matches TRBD1 (5 bases). Sequenced input: peripheral blood. Here the CDR3 DNA reads TGTGCCAGCAGCCAGGAGGCCAGGGAGGACACTGAAGCTTTCTTT. The encoded protein is CASSQEAREDTEAFF.